This T cell receptor (beta chain) was identified during a study of human T cells and chemical hapten exposure. Per germline, CDR1 SGHTA and CDR2 FQGNSA. V was cut by 7 bases and J by 5 bases, with 15 bases left in between. This CDR3 comprises 14 residues. Time point denoted: patch test 1, 2 weeks after DPC sensitization. Treatment in this sample: therapeutic diphenylcyclopropenone sensitization with weekly scalp DPC. TCRdb re-called the RACE reads through MiXCR, storing one row per CDR3 protein. The sample holds some 77,000 distinct CDR3 sequences, about a tenth seen once. The sequence came from a woman aged 45-59 years with alopecia areata. Some clones in this sample may be carry-over from other donors' samples. This sequence joins TRBV7-2 and TRBJ2-1; D remains ambiguous. This specimen consisted of whole blood, obtained in connection with sensitization to the hapten diphenylcyclopropenone (DPC). CDR3: CASTTSDPNNEQFF. Here the CDR3 DNA reads TGTGCCAGCACCACGTCGGACCCCAACAATGAGCAGTTCTTC.